This TCR beta chain was found in a study of cytomegalovirus exposure and HLA in healthy donors. The table lists this clone with a few counts. This CDR3 spans 15 amino acids. CDR1 MNHNS and CDR2 SASEGT come from the germline V gene. V dropped 2 bases and J dropped 4 bases, with 14 bases sitting between them. The PCR had 60 Vbeta and 13 Jbeta primers. TCRdb's table, derived via immunoSEQ multiplex PCR, lists solely in-frame clones and lacks some. The sample consists of 200,000 to 250,000 clones, approximately 79% of them appearing once. This TCR was recovered from a man between 18 and 29 years old in good health and CMV-seronegative. This chain connects TRBV6-1 to TRBJ1-1, with a tentative D call TRBD1 (5 bases). The sequencing input was PBMCs. DNA for the CDR3: TGTGCCAGCAGTGAATCCAGGGTGGTGAGCACTGAAGCTTTCTTT. This sequence encodes CASSESRVVSTEAFF.